These 5 T cell receptor beta chains were sequenced from one sample in a study of T cell responses to AZD1222 COVID-19 vaccine. Repertoires were generated with immunoSEQ multiplex PCR, while TCRdb's copy carries only in-frame clones and drops some. Here the sample spans under 140,000 clones, around 81% being singletons. The sample here was peripheral blood, taken on day 0 of AZD1222 vaccination. Source of these receptors: an adult in good health.

V gene TRBV30 combines with J gene TRBJ1-2, with D possibly matching TRBD1 (6 bases). From germline, CDR1 is GTSNPN and CDR2 SVGIG (reference sequence). The CDR3 is made up of 12 amino acids. Written as DNA, the CDR3 is TGTGCTGGAACAGGGATGGACTATGGCTACACCTTC. Translating gives CAGTGMDYGYTF.

This rearrangement joins TRBV6-2 or TRBV6-3 to TRBJ1-6; 10 positions agree with TRBD1. Germline V lookup: CDR1 MNHEY, CDR2 SVGEGT. The CDR3 is made up of 15 amino acids. J was trimmed by 9 bases and V by 4 bases; bases with no gene match: 6. The DNA of the CDR3 is TGTGCCAGCAGTTCCCGACAGGGGGCGAGTTCACCCCTCCACTTT. Its translation is CASSSRQGASSPLHF.

CDR3 residues: CAWARGDRLNTEAFF. Written as DNA, the CDR3 is TGTGCCTGGGCTAGGGGGGACAGGTTGAACACTGAAGCTTTCTTT. The V call is TRBV30, the J call TRBJ1-1; 8 positions match TRBD1. The CDR3 is 15 residues long. Trimming cost V 5 bases and J 0 bases; bases outside gene matches: 8. Germline-derived CDR1 and CDR2 are GTSNPN and SVGIG (reference sequence).

This chain uses TRBV5-1 with TRBJ2-1; D may match TRBD1 or TRBD2 (5 bases each). CDR1 and CDR2 (germline): SGHRS, YFSETQ. The V gene lost 3 bases and the J gene lost 0 bases, with 13 bases spanning the gap. There are 16 residues in the CDR3. The CDR3 is CASSSGIGGSYNEQFF. As DNA, the CDR3 is TGCGCCAGCAGCTCCGGGATTGGGGGCTCCTACAATGAGCAGTTCTTC.

The J gene is TRBJ1-1, the V gene TRBV7-8; D unresolved. Germline V gene sequence: CDR1 SGHVS, CDR2 FQNEAQ. The CDR3 is 15 amino acids. Trimming cost V 5 bases and J 0 bases, with 13 bases left between them. CDR3 sequence: CASSPRTEMNTEAFF. The CDR3 nucleotides are TGTGCCAGCAGCCCTCGAACCGAAATGAACACTGAAGCTTTCTTT.